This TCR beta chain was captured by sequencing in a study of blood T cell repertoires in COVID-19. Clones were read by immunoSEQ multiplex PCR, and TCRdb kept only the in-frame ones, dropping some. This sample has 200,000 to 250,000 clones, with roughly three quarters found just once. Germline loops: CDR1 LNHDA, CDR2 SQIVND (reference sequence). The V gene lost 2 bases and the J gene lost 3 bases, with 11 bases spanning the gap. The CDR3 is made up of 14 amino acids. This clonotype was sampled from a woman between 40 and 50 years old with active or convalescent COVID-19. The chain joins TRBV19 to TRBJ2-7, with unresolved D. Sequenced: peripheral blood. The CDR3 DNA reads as TGTGCCAGTAGTATACAAAGAGGAAACTACGAGCAGTACTTC. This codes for CASSIQRGNYEQYF. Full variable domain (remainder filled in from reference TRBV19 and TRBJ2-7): DGGITQSPKYLFRKEGQNVTLSCEQNLNHDAMYWYRQDPGQGLRLIYYSQIVNDFQKGDIAEGYSVSREKKESFPLTVTSAQKNPTAFYLCASSIQRGNYEQYFGPGTRLTVT.